Following are 28 T cell receptor beta chains from one sample sequenced in a study of blood T cell repertoires in COVID-19. Assay used: immunoSEQ multiplex PCR; TCRdb lists only in-frame clones, some missing. This repertoire shows 85,000 to 100,000 clones, about four fifths found once; its top ten account for around 5.2%. Sequenced: peripheral blood. These receptors were obtained from a man older than 75 with COVID-19, enrolled during active disease.

This clone was detected only once. The chain links TRBV5-1 to TRBJ2-7; 9 bases match TRBD2. The V gene's germline CDR1 is SGHRS and CDR2 YFSETQ. The CDR3 contains 14 residues. Trimming removed 5 bases from V and 1 base from J; junction bases left unmatched: 4. The CDR3 spells CASRSTSGSYEQYF. The DNA for the CDR3 is TGCGCCAGCAGATCGACTAGCGGTTCCTACGAGCAGTACTTC.

This clone occurred a few times. The rearrangement uses TRBV5-1 and TRBJ2-7; D may be TRBD1 (6 bases). This CDR3 has 15 amino acids. Trimming pared 0 bases from V and 5 bases from J, leaving 15 bases between. Looked up from germline, CDR1 is SGHRS and CDR2 is YFSETQ. CDR3 sequence (DNA): TGCGCCAGCAGCTTGGAAGGCAGGGGAGTCGACGAGCAGTACTTC. Its protein is CASSLEGRGVDEQYF.

This clone occurred a few times. V gene TRBV5-1 combines with J gene TRBJ1-1, with TRBD1 matching over 7 bases. V dropped 0 bases and J dropped 11; count of bases not matched to a gene: 16. The CDR3 covers 16 residues. Germline CDR1 SGHRS, CDR2 YFSETQ. The DNA of the CDR3 is TGCGCCAGCAGCTTGGCCCCGGTGGACAGGAAACAAGAGGCTTTCTTT. Amino acid sequence: CASSLAPVDRKQEAFF.

The V gene is TRBV12-5, the J gene TRBJ2-7; 8 positions agree with TRBD1. Per germline, CDR1 LGHNT and CDR2 FRNRAP. Trimming at V came to 6 bases and at J to 7 bases, leaving 11 bases not matched to a gene. CDR3 length equals 14 residues. In nucleotides, the CDR3 is TGTGCTAGTGGACCTATCGGACAGGGTGAAGAGCAGTACTTC. Translated: CASGPIGQGEEQYF. Looking up the rest from reference TRBV12-5 and TRBJ2-7 gives the full variable domain: DARVTQTPRHKVTEMGQEVTMRCQPILGHNTVFWYRQTMMQGLELLAYFRNRAPLDDSGMPKDRFSAEMPDATLATLKIQPSEPRDSAVYFCASGPIGQGEEQYFGPGTRLTVT.

The chain has TRBV5-6 and TRBJ1-6; TRBD1 is a possible D gene (5 bases). CDR1 is SGHDT, CDR2 YYEEEE, per germline. Trimming pared 0 bases from V and 5 bases from J, leaving 9 bases between. This CDR3 has 15 residues. The CDR3 region is CASSLGQTNNSPLHF. The CDR3 DNA reads TGTGCCAGCAGCTTGGGACAGACCAATAATTCACCCCTCCACTTT.

This sequence joins TRBV6-5 and TRBJ1-2; no clear D. The V and J ends lost 6 bases and 4 bases respectively, with 9 bases between them. The CDR3 is made up of 12 amino acids. CDR1 is MNHEY and CDR2 is SVGAGI in the germline V gene. The CDR3: CASSGLFYGYTF. The CDR3 region has the DNA TGTGCCAGCAGCGGACTATTCTATGGCTACACCTTC.

V and J are TRBV19 and TRBJ1-2, with D perhaps TRBD1 (5 bases). V lost 5 bases, J lost 4 bases, and 17 bases lay in between. This CDR3 spans 15 amino acids. The germline V gene has CDR1 LNHDA and CDR2 SQIVND (reference sequence). The chain's CDR3 is CASSPLGQGRYGYTF. CDR3 DNA: TGTGCCAGTAGTCCCCTCGGACAAGGGCGCTATGGCTACACCTTC. Complete variable domain (other parts from reference TRBV19 and TRBJ1-2): DGGITQSPKYLFRKEGQNVTLSCEQNLNHDAMYWYRQDPGQGLRLIYYSQIVNDFQKGDIAEGYSVSREKKESFPLTVTSAQKNPTAFYLCASSPLGQGRYGYTFGSGTRLTVV.

The J gene is TRBJ1-3, the V gene TRBV3-1 (or the pseudogene TRBV3-2), with a tentative D call TRBD1 (5 bases). This CDR3 is 13 amino acids long. V was shortened by 5 bases and J by 2 bases, with 7 bases between the two germline ends. Germline V gene data show CDR1 as LGHDT and CDR2 as YNNKEL (reference sequence). DNA of the CDR3: TGTGCCAGCAGCACGGGGGCTGGAAACACCATATATTTT. Translated, it gives CASSTGAGNTIYF.

This clone was seen a handful of times. The CDR3 nucleotides are TGTGCCAGTAGCGCGGTTGCGGGGTCGGGCGAGCAGTACTTC. Protein sequence: CASSAVAGSGEQYF. V and J are TRBV19 and TRBJ2-7; a possible D gene is TRBD2 (6 bases). The germline V gene encodes CDR1 LNHDA and CDR2 SQIVND (reference sequence). Trimming pared 6 bases from V and 6 bases from J, leaving 18 bases between. The CDR3 covers 14 residues.

CDR3 sequence reads: CASSQGRSRDNEQFF. CDR3 coding DNA: TGTGCCAGCAGCCAAGGTCGCTCTAGAGACAATGAGCAGTTCTTC. This sequence joins TRBV3-1 (or the pseudogene TRBV3-2) and TRBJ2-1; unclear D gene. The V end lost 1 base, the J end lost 5 bases, and 12 bases lay between the germline ends. The germline gives CDR1 LGHDT, CDR2 YNNKEL (reference sequence). This CDR3 is built from 15 residues.

V is TRBV15 and J is TRBJ2-5; tentatively, D is TRBD1 (5 bases). Trimming took off 0 bases at V and 0 bases at J, with 8 bases between the two ends. The CDR3 consists of 15 residues. The germline V gene has CDR1 LNHNV and CDR2 YYDKDF (reference sequence). The CDR3 loop is CATSRDQGYQETQYF. The CDR3 region has the DNA TGTGCCACCAGCAGAGATCAGGGCTACCAAGAGACCCAGTACTTC.

This chain uses TRBV4-3 with TRBJ1-2; 8 bases agree with TRBD1. Germline V gene data show CDR1 as LGHNA and CDR2 as YSLEER. The CDR3 runs to 13 residues. V was clipped by 5 bases and J by 8 bases; unmatched bases: 7. The CDR3 region is CASSLRTGSGYTF. The CDR3 DNA sequence: TGCGCCAGCAGCTTACGGACAGGGAGCGGCTACACCTTC.

This clone was picked up a small number of times. The V gene is TRBV6-6, the J gene TRBJ2-3; TRBD2 matches 7 bases. The germline V gene encodes CDR1 MNHNY and CDR2 SVGAGI (reference sequence). The CDR3 contains 14 residues. Trimming cost V 5 bases and J 0 bases; bases outside gene matches: 2. The CDR3 protein is CASSSGMSTDTQYF. In nucleotides, the CDR3 is TGTGCCAGCAGTAGCGGGATGAGCACAGATACGCAGTATTTT.

V usage is TRBV7-2 and J usage is TRBJ1-1; D perhaps matches TRBD1 (5 bases). V shed 3 bases and J shed 2 bases, with 7 bases lying between them. Germline lookup yields CDR1 SGHTA and CDR2 FQGNSA. The CDR3 sequence is 13 residues long. The CDR3: CASSFQGNTEAFF. For the CDR3, the DNA is TGTGCCAGCAGCTTTCAGGGAAACACTGAAGCTTTCTTT.

V is TRBV24-1 and J is TRBJ2-2; D is unclear. This CDR3 has 14 amino acids. Trimming stripped 10 bases from V and 1 base from J, with 12 bases between. The V gene's germline CDR1 is KGHDR and CDR2 SFDVKD. The CDR3 here is CATMSRQNTGELFF. For the CDR3, the DNA is TGTGCCACTATGTCCAGACAGAACACCGGGGAGCTGTTTTTT.

The chain is built from TRBV2 and TRBJ1-5; possible D gene TRBD1, 6 bases. Germline V gene data show CDR1 as SNHLY and CDR2 as FYNNEI. The CDR3 sequence is 14 residues long. V lost 6 bases, J lost 7 bases, and 16 bases lay in between. The CDR3 DNA reads as TGTGCCAGCAGGCCGGGACACCAAGGCCAGCCCCAGCATTTT. Translation: CASRPGHQGQPQHF.

The chain carries TRBV19 and TRBJ1-1; D perhaps matches TRBD1 (5 bases). CDR1 is LNHDA and CDR2 is SQIVND in the germline V gene (reference sequence). Trimming shortened V by 4 bases and J by 1 base, and 7 bases separated the two germline ends. The CDR3 sequence is 13 residues long. The CDR3 is CASSKGENTEAFF. CDR3 bases: TGTGCCAGTAGTAAAGGGGAGAACACTGAAGCTTTCTTT.

This chain uses TRBV7-9 with TRBJ2-1, with a possible D match to TRBD2 (5 bases). With 3 bases removed from V and 5 bases from J, the gap between germline ends came to 11 bases. The CDR3 covers 14 residues. Germline V gene lookup returns CDR1 SEHNR and CDR2 FQNEAQ (reference sequence). The CDR3 nucleotides read TGTGCCAGCAGCTTCGGGAATGACAACAATGAGCAGTTCTTC. Protein product: CASSFGNDNNEQFF. The whole variable domain, filled in from reference TRBV7-9 and TRBJ2-1, reads DTGVSQNPRHKITKRGQNVTFRCDPISEHNRLYWYRQTLGQGPEFLTYFQNEAQLEKSRLLSDRFSAERPKGSFSTLEIQRTEQGDSAMYLCASSFGNDNNEQFFGPGTRLTVL.

The chain recombines TRBV5-1 with TRBJ2-2; D is uncertain. The germline gives CDR1 SGHRS, CDR2 YFSETQ. The CDR3 loop spans 14 amino acids. Deletions cut 0 bases from V and 0 bases from J, with 3 bases between. The CDR3 region is CASSLGTNTGELFF. In DNA, the CDR3 is TGCGCCAGCAGCTTGGGTACGAACACCGGGGAGCTGTTTTTT.

The rearrangement joins TRBV7-9 to TRBJ1-1; 9 nucleotides align to TRBD1. V trimming: 4 bases; J trimming: 1 base; junction bases outside the gene matches: 4. The CDR3 length is 15 residues. Germline CDR1 and CDR2: SEHNR and FQNEAQ (reference sequence). This CDR3 is CASSSTGGPNTEAFF. The CDR3 nucleotides read TGTGCCAGCAGCTCGACAGGGGGGCCGAACACTGAAGCTTTCTTT.

V usage is TRBV27 and J usage is TRBJ2-1; 13 bases agree with TRBD2. J was trimmed by 2 bases and V by 5 bases; bases with no gene match: 9. The CDR3 runs to 18 residues. Germline V gene data show CDR1 as MNHEY and CDR2 as SMNVEV (reference sequence). CDR3 nucleotide sequence: TGTGCCAGCAGTGGCGGACTAGCGGGAGTCGACCCCTACAATGAGCAGTTCTTC. The encoded protein is CASSGGLAGVDPYNEQFF.

The chain has TRBV4-3 and TRBJ2-5; 9 nucleotides agree with TRBD2. The CDR3 runs to 19 residues. V lost 1 base, J lost 5 bases, and 17 bases stayed unmatched. The V gene's germline CDR1 is LGHNA and CDR2 YSLEER. CDR3 sequence (DNA): TGCGCCAGCAGCCAAGTTTATTCGCCTAGCGGGGAAGGTCGGGAGACCCAGTACTTC. Amino acids: CASSQVYSPSGEGRETQYF.

The chain recombines TRBV3-1 (or the pseudogene TRBV3-2) with TRBJ2-3, with D possibly being TRBD2 (6 bases). The CDR3 has 16 amino acids. V lost 1 base and J lost 0, with 11 bases in between. Germline lookup yields CDR1 LGHDT and CDR2 YNNKEL (reference sequence). The CDR3 sequence: CASSQGAGPSTDTQYF. The CDR3 nucleotides read TGTGCCAGCAGCCAAGGGGCGGGACCGAGCACAGATACGCAGTATTTT.

This sequence joins TRBV4-1 and TRBJ2-5; TRBD2 matches at 8 bases. Germline-derived CDR1 and CDR2 are MGHRA and YSYEKL. With 0 bases clipped from V and 2 bases from J, the junction kept 8 bases outside the gene matches. The CDR3 covers 17 residues. CDR3 DNA: TGCGCCAGCAGCCAAGATCGGACTAGCAGCCGTCAAGAGACCCAGTACTTC. Its translation: CASSQDRTSSRQETQYF.

The chain employs TRBV20-1 and TRBJ1-2, with TRBD1 as a possible D gene (5 bases). There are 13 residues in the CDR3. Trimming removed 3 bases from V and 0 bases from J, with 8 bases in between. Germline V gene data show CDR1 as DFQATT and CDR2 as SNEGSKA (reference sequence). The CDR3 region is CSASQGSNYGYTF. The CDR3 DNA sequence: TGCAGTGCTAGTCAGGGCTCTAACTATGGCTACACCTTC.

This chain uses TRBV29-1 with TRBJ2-7, with TRBD1 matching 8 bases. CDR3 length: 13 residues. The junction had 4 bases not matched to a gene; V was cut back by 4 bases and J by 2 bases. Germline loops: CDR1 SQVTM, CDR2 ANQGSEA. This CDR3 reads CSVGQGSTYEQYF. The CDR3, as DNA: TGCAGCGTTGGACAGGGGTCAACCTACGAGCAGTACTTC.

This chain joins TRBV6-5 and TRBJ1-1; 7 nucleotides line up with TRBD1. Germline CDR1 is MNHEY and CDR2 is SVGAGI. V lost 2 bases to trimming and J lost 4 bases; unmatched junction nucleotides: 10. CDR3 size: 16 residues. CDR3 DNA sequence: TGTGCCAGCAGTTACGTCAGATTCGGGACAGTCACTGAAGCTTTCTTT. This encodes CASSYVRFGTVTEAFF.

This chain uses TRBV18 with TRBJ1-4; tentatively, D is TRBD1 (6 bases). CDR1 KGHSH and CDR2 LQKENI come from the germline V gene. This CDR3 region has 15 residues. V lost 3 bases and J lost 5, with 13 bases in between. The CDR3 sequence is CASSPVRGQNEKLFF. In DNA form, the CDR3 reads TGTGCCAGCTCACCTGTTCGGGGACAAAATGAAAAACTGTTTTTT.